The rows below give T cell receptor beta chains drawn from one sample of a study of cytomegalovirus exposure and HLA in healthy donors. Method: immunoSEQ multiplex PCR; TCRdb's copy keeps in-frame clones and lacks some. The data hold 110,000 to 150,000 clones, with approximately 94% observed a single time. Sequencing was carried out using PBMCs. The receptors were sampled from a man between 18 and 35 years old in good health and CMV-seropositive. Each CDR3 is given with its conserved first and last residue. A D gene is named only where the DNA matches it firmly. Some rows mark clone size as missing; the rest say once, few, many or name a class of expanded clone.

>TRBD2|TRBJ2-3|.|TRBV5-1
CASRMGLAGTDTQYF
>.|TRBJ1-2|.|TRBV28
CASSWRDRGYTF
>TRBD2|TRBJ2-7|.|TRBV13
CASSLLGASGRSTYEQYF
>.|TRBJ1-2|few|TRBV28
CASSSGSGKVYGYTF
>TRBD2|TRBJ2-7|.|TRBV9
CASSVTSGTGEQYF
>.|TRBJ2-7|.|TRBV6-1
CASSEVWGPYEQYF
>TRBD1|TRBJ1-4|.|TRBV7-9
CASSIRQGTNEKLFF
>.|TRBJ2-7|.|TRBV28
CASSFISHEQYF
>TRBD2|TRBJ2-3|.|TRBV7-8
CASSLDPAGGITDTQYF
>.|TRBJ1-1|.|TRBV28
CASSLSGVNTEAFF
>TRBD2|TRBJ2-3|.|TRBV6-1
CASRPGGGTDTQYF
>TRBD2|TRBJ2-1|.|TRBV7-9
CASRYTSGSHNEQFF
>TRBD1|TRBJ2-3|.|TRBV7-2
CASGRDRAEDTQYF
>TRBD1|TRBJ1-6|.|TRBV5-1
CASSQQGNSPLHF
>TRBD2|TRBJ2-1|.|TRBV4-2
CASSLNPGLDYNEQFF
>TRBD2|TRBJ2-1|.|TRBV9
CASSVALTSGSNEQFF
>TRBD1|TRBJ2-4|.|TRBV2
CASSTGGKAKNIQYF
>.|TRBJ2-1|.|TRBV7-2
CASSLAYSSYNEQFF
>.|TRBJ1-6|.|TRBV23-1
CASSHGDRQPHNSPLHF
>TRBD2|TRBJ2-1|.|TRBV28
CASTPSGLAASYNEQFF
>TRBD2|TRBJ2-3|once|TRBV7-3
CASSAGLAGPTDTQYF
>.|TRBJ1-1|.|TRBV11-2
CASSGSQGWTEAFF
>.|TRBJ2-5|few|TRBV2
CASRGGGAAETQYF
>.|TRBJ2-7|.|TRBV5-4
CASSWIPLALATYEQYF
>.|TRBJ2-1|.|TRBV14
CASSHMGGRYNEQFF
>.|TRBJ2-7|.|TRBV13
CASSSTGGRGLAGTYEQYF
>TRBD1|TRBJ2-3|once|TRBV18
CASSPPGRGRTDTQYF
>.|TRBJ2-7|.|TRBV5-1
CASSLAGLRSSEQYF
>.|TRBJ2-1|.|TRBV4-2
CASSQSVIYSYNEQFF
>TRBD1|TRBJ1-1|.|TRBV4-1
CASSPWTGNTEAFF
>TRBD1|TRBJ2-1|.|TRBV9
CASSEGDSYNEQFF
>.|TRBJ2-3|.|TRBV28
CASKVGGIRDTQYF
>.|TRBJ2-3|.|TRBV27
CATIGPTGSADTQYF
>TRBD2|TRBJ2-1|.|TRBV9
CASSVSGGYNEQFF
>TRBD1|TRBJ1-5|.|TRBV2
CASRAKTGYNQPQHF
>TRBD1|TRBJ2-7|once|TRBV19
CASTPSGDRGLEQYF
>TRBD1|TRBJ1-2|.|TRBV18
CASSPFPGQGQGGYGYTF
>.|TRBJ2-4|.|TRBV29-1
CSVEVGRGDIQYF
>TRBD1|TRBJ1-5|.|TRBV28
CASSTPTGSWTQPQHF
>TRBD1|TRBJ2-3|.|TRBV30
CAWRQGPTDTQYF
>.|TRBJ2-1|.|TRBV5-8
CASSLRGGSLNSRNEQFF
>.|TRBJ1-1|.|TRBV19
CASSIDLFGGAGTEAFF
>TRBD1|TRBJ2-1|.|TRBV27
CASSPLGQGYNEQFF
>.|TRBJ2-1|.|TRBV2
CASSSTGGGQNEQFF
>TRBD1|TRBJ1-4|.|TRBV19
CASIPDRGMQLFF
>TRBD2|TRBJ2-7|.|TRBV7-8
CASSSLGGLAGGSKSAYEQYF
>TRBD1|TRBJ1-2|.|TRBV28
CASSSHGQGQEGYTF
>TRBD2|TRBJ2-1|.|TRBV5-4
CASSISSGRVAEQFF
>TRBD1|TRBJ1-3|.|TRBV28
CASVRDRGFPGNTIYF
>.|TRBJ2-7|.|TRBV5-4
CASSFARDYEQYF
>TRBD1|TRBJ1-5|.|TRBV6-5
CASSSRTGGDQPQHF
>.|TRBJ1-5|.|TRBV28
CASSWVRQPQHF
>TRBD1|TRBJ1-5|.|TRBV28
CASSLTGSNQPQHF
>TRBD1|TRBJ1-1|.|TRBV9
CASSALPGTGVTGEAFF
>.|TRBJ1-4|.|TRBV7-9
CASSLLQGEKLFF
>.|TRBJ2-5|.|TRBV28
CASSFALLSRETQYF
>TRBD1|TRBJ2-3|.|TRBV7-3
CASSTTGGDTQYF
>.|TRBJ2-5|once|TRBV23-1
CASSHPRPFGETQYF
>.|TRBJ2-7|.|TRBV30
CAWSVVDRSYEQYF
>TRBD1|TRBJ1-6|.|TRBV2
CASSGDREYSPLHF